This T cell receptor (beta chain) appears in the sequencing data of a study of cytomegalovirus exposure and HLA in healthy donors (dated by TCRdb to about 2017). Looking at the study overall: According to an earlier analysis of several hundred of the donors, about 180 million T cells yielded roughly 110 million unique TCR beta sequences and 276 Gb of sequence data. The study aimed to test whether cataloging public T cell receptors could reveal signatures of past pathogen exposure. Four to six DR-DQ haplotypes were handled as single units for association and clustering because linkage in the cohort was strong. Roughly 300 gigabases of sequencing data and tens of millions of unique TCR sequences made up an early release that covered approximately 700 HLA-typed donors. To decide whether each TCR beta V gene segment behaved as functional or pseudogenic, an earlier analysis of 587 of the donors relied on high-throughput TCR beta sequencing. Alongside the repertoire data, information on donor age, sex, ethnicity and CMV serostatus was compiled. Among about 410 genotyped donors of the cohort, an average of roughly 230,000 unique TCR beta nucleotide sequences was sequenced per donor, of which 15% to 20% were non-productive. Typing coverage varied by locus: about 620-640 donors for A, B, C, DRB1 and DQB1; more than 500 for DQA1; nearly 610 for DPA1; fewer than 480 for DPB1. In a later genetic analysis, genome-wide SNP genotypes for about 65% of the 666 donors were used, and that subset was treated as a discovery cohort. The study combined high-throughput TCR immunosequencing, statistical association of individual TCRs with disease status, and machine learning to predict cytomegalovirus infection status. The genetic ancestry cluster associated with self-reported Caucasian donors included 81% of the approximately 430 genotyped donors. A later analysis re-examined previously published TCR beta repertoires from hundreds of donors and added high-resolution HLA genotyping to investigate patterns of TCR occurrence. In the later analysis, no new phenotypic data were used to find candidate immune exposures; instead, reliance was placed on TCR beta sequences and their occurrence across donors. Along with the approximately 670-subject first cohort, a separate validation cohort of 120 different subjects was used. The study used immunosequencing to profile the T cell repertoires of 666 subjects and linked those repertoires to cytomegalovirus serostatus. All discovery cohort repertoires had been generated on a single sequencing platform. Both class I and class II loci were covered by HLA typing, at four-digit resolution.

The cohort consisted of 666 healthy bone marrow donors. At the time of sampling, every cohort member was nominally healthy, though immune exposures that went unrecorded were likely present. The donor was CMV seropositive and was included in the group of approximately 310 seropositive cohort members. Each donor provided a peripheral blood sample, and peripheral blood mononuclear cells were used for TCR beta sequencing. The Qiagen DNeasy Blood Extraction Kit was used to extract genomic DNA from the blood cell samples. Relative to germline, V is 2 bases shorter and J is 10 bases shorter, with 11 bases between their ends. The CDR1 and CDR2 encoded by the germline V gene (reference sequence) are GTSNPN and SVGIG. Including cysteine and phenylalanine, the CDR3 has 11 amino acids. Here the CDR3 DNA is all that survives: 33 bases in frame from base 1. Receptor libraries were prepared by the immunoSEQ multiplex PCR assay. For the multiplex PCR, a mixture combining 60 forward primers for TCR Vbeta segments and 13 reverse primers for TCR Jbeta segments was used. A multiplex PCR assay on genomic DNA amplified the CDR3 region of rearranged TCR beta genes. On the Illumina HiSeq System, the amplified TCR beta libraries were sequenced as 87-base-pair reads. The study's own analysis went as follows. Across the roughly 600 repertoires, a later analysis counted tens of millions of unique TCR beta chains, roughly 11 million of which were shared by at least two donors. A nearest-neighbor algorithm error-corrected the raw reads and collapsed the reads into unique sequences, merging closely related sequences to remove PCR and sequencing errors. V, D and J gene segments were assigned by aligning CDR3 sequences to IMGT reference sequences. For a sequence to be retained, at least a six-nucleotide match to both a V gene segment and a J gene segment was required. A rearrangement counted as productive if the CDR3 had no stop codons and remained in frame with V and J, and every other rearrangement counted as non-productive. Following IMGT convention, CDR3 was defined as the stretch from the second conserved V-encoded cysteine up to the conserved J-encoded phenylalanine. The earlier analysis of about 610 of the donors excluded sequences that lacked an unambiguous match to a single V gene segment. An earlier analysis of 500 to 700 of the donors classified V segments as functional when productive rearrangements were above 56.7% and as segregating when the standard deviation between donors was above 5%. A statistical classification framework was built to diagnose cytomegalovirus status from the catalog of TCR beta chain sequences. In a later analysis, TCR nucleotide sequences were compared against IMGT/GENE-DB human TR gene sequences so that V and J genes could be assigned. In a later analysis, CDR3 sequences and most-parsimonious VDJ recombination scenarios were assigned using the TCRdist pipeline. In a later analysis, every TCR beta chain was defined by the combination of its CDR3 amino acid sequence and its V-gene family, and reads without a unique V-gene family were dropped. To address suspected cross-contamination and a sequencing artifact, a later analysis removed a few hundred highly shared, low-generation-probability nucleotide sequences. In a later analysis, a clonal expansion index was calculated for each public chain from normalized within-repertoire ranks of inferred template counts. A later analysis computed generation probabilities with a VDJ recombination model fitted to out-of-frame rearrangements, and checked the results against IGoR. Hypergeometric tests were used in a later analysis to score TCR-TCR, TCR-HLA and TCR-CMV co-occurrence, with a repertoire-size bias correction applied to the TCR pairs. To estimate false discovery rates, a later analysis permuted the HLA or CMV assignments 20 times. In a later analysis, co-occurring TCRs were grouped with DBSCAN, and TCRdist sequence similarity was added when clustering was performed within HLA-allele-positive subsets. Co-occurrence clustering excluded repertoires with fewer than 30,000 or more than 120,000 public chains, plus five with anomalous nucleotide sharing. TCRdb limited this immuneACCESS table to in-frame rearrangements with V and J called. A share of clones is missing; checked studies link under half to unresolved V genes, and the rest is unexplained. V and J calls and clone size are those listed in that table; D and trimming were worked out from the DNA. This sample has roughly 100,000 clones in its table, and over 70% of those were observed once. The ten largest account for roughly 4% of the sample.

Overall results and qualifications from the work: In a later analysis, HLA-associated TCR beta chains showed more clonal expansion and lower generation probabilities than non-associated chains that were equally common. An association between a missense DCLRE1C variant and V-gene and J-gene trimming of TCR beta chains was found in a later genetic analysis and replicated in an independent cohort. Correlated functional status among segregating V segments might be attributable to linkage disequilibrium, but an unknown experimental factor could not be ruled out. An earlier analysis of approximately 530 of the donors showed that most TCR beta V segments appeared in productive rearrangements either about 87% or about 30% of the time, which broadly matched IMGT annotations. Some IMGT-functional V segments, including TRBV6-2 and TRBV6-3, could not be distinguished by the 87-base-pair reads and were therefore excluded. Because counts were too low, approximately 18 rarely observed V segments, including chromosome 9 orphons, were excluded from the earlier analysis of roughly 580 of the donors. The classifier was reported to diagnose cytomegalovirus status with high specificity and sensitivity in both the original cohort and the validation cohort. At a false discovery rate of 0.05, a later analysis linked some 17,000 TCR beta sequences to specific HLA alleles. Most TCR sequences were observed very rarely across donors, whereas some public TCRs were present in many individuals. Roughly uniform sequencing depth across donors was assumed in presence/absence analyses, although this assumption may not hold. In a later genetic analysis, fewer N-insertions in productive TCRs were reported among donors in an Asian-associated ancestry cluster than the roughly 700-donor mean. The study listed 150 to 200 TCR beta chains as associated with cytomegalovirus. A further reported finding was that TCR beta sequences accurately predicted the HLA-A and HLA-B alleles for most subjects in the first cohort. In a later analysis, the rate of TCR association differed among HLA loci, with DRB1 alleles having the most associated TCRs and HLA-C alleles having the fewest. A few of the identified cytomegalovirus-associated TCR beta chains were confirmed in vitro to be specific for cytomegalovirus antigens. When HLA alleles, especially DR and DQ, strongly co-occurred, TCR associations were difficult to assign to individual alleles. Immune exposure information for the cohort was limited to CMV serostatus. Several of the top co-occurrence clusters appeared to be linked to parvovirus B19, influenza, CMV and Epstein-Barr virus, according to a later analysis. A cluster of highly shared sequence variants was judged likely to be a technical artifact of the sequencing pipeline. The cohort was sequenced for TCR beta chains only, and without alpha or paired-chain data the features that could be detected were limited. According to the authors, the approach could potentially be generalized to other disease states and immunological phenotypes. HLA typing was unavailable for some donors at each locus, so association tests used only the typed subset. Most CMV-associated TCR beta chains appeared to be HLA-restricted in a later analysis, and the HLA associations seemed to be driven largely by CMV exposure.

For this clone: The antigen it recognizes is unknown. The record has no base qualities; no much larger clone is one base away.

The clonotype comes from a man aged 50 to 60 in good health and CMV-seropositive. The sequence joins TRBV30 to TRBJ1-1; the D gene is unclear. The sequencing sample was made of PBMCs. The CDR3: CAWSNRLGAFF. The sequenced DNA is TGTGCCTGGAGTAACCGACTTGGAGCTTTCTTT.